Reported below is one T cell receptor (beta chain). These data belong to a study of blood T cell repertoires in COVID-19. For the study at large: Acute and convalescent COVID-19 samples came from the United States, Italy and Spain. T cells, B-cell-depleted T cells, or PBMCs supplied cDNA or gDNA.

Seattle's enrolled individuals joined amid active infection and were then monitored longitudinally. In the source study's methods: Reference gene primer amplification gave estimated nucleated cell counts. Measured with immunoSEQ multiplex PCR; TCRdb has only the in-frame clones, and not every one. The V and J calls and clone size were taken over from that table, and D and trimming were inferred from the DNA. The data show roughly 180,000 clones, approximately 84% seen once. Germline V CDR1 and CDR2: MNHEY, SVGAGI. Trimming removed 0 bases at V and 1 base at J, with 6 bases between. The CDR3 loop spans 14 amino acids.

Sequenced input: peripheral blood. The V call is TRBV6-5, the J call TRBJ1-2; no reliable D call. The TCR sequence derives from a woman aged 50 to 60 with COVID-19, enrolled during active disease. The CDR3 is CASSYSRFNYGYTF. In DNA, the CDR3 is TGTGCCAGCAGTTACTCGAGGTTTAACTATGGCTACACCTTC.